The 23 T cell receptor beta chains below were found in one sample sequenced in a study of cytomegalovirus exposure and HLA in healthy donors. Researchers ran the PCR with 60 Vbeta and 13 Jbeta primers. Produced via immunoSEQ multiplex PCR; TCRdb's table is partial and in-frame only. This sample has 55,000 to 80,000 clones, with about 85% found just once. The sequenced sample consisted of PBMCs. These receptors were collected from a female donor in good health and CMV-seronegative.

The rearrangement uses TRBV5-5 and TRBJ2-7, with D possibly TRBD2 on 5 matching bases. Per the germline V gene, CDR1 is SGHKS and CDR2 is YYEKEE (reference sequence). V lost 2 bases, J lost 7 bases, and 16 bases lay in between. CDR3 size: 14 residues. The CDR3 DNA is TGTGCCAGCAGCTTAATCGGGATGGTAGGTGAGCAGTACTTC. Translation: CASSLIGMVGEQYF.

The chain uses TRBV6-1 and TRBJ2-4, with no clear D. The CDR3 runs 16 residues. The V gene lost 2 bases and the J gene lost 0 bases, with 11 bases spanning the gap. Germline V gene sequence: CDR1 MNHNS, CDR2 SASEGT. The CDR3, as DNA: TGTGCCAGCAGTGAAAACTTGCATTTAGCCAAAAACATTCAGTACTTC. Protein product: CASSENLHLAKNIQYF.

The chain joins TRBV6-6 to TRBJ1-6; a weak D match, TRBD1 (5 bases). The CDR3 length is 12 residues. V was cut by 8 bases and J by 8 bases, with 10 bases left in between. Germline values: CDR1 MNHNY, CDR2 SVGAGI (reference sequence). The CDR3 region has the DNA TGTGCCAGCCGGGGAGGGGATTCACCCCTCCACTTT. Translating gives CASRGGDSPLHF.

The genes are TRBV4-2 and TRBJ2-6; 13 bases are shared with TRBD2. V gave up 4 bases and J gave up 1 base; unmatched junction bases: 4. Per the germline V gene, CDR1 is LGHNA and CDR2 is YNFKEQ. CDR3 size: 18 residues. The CDR3 region is CASSLTSGGLSGANVLTF. The CDR3 DNA reads as TGTGCCAGCAGCCTGACTAGCGGGGGGCTTTCTGGGGCCAACGTCCTGACTTTC.

The rearrangement uses TRBV18 and TRBJ2-7; TRBD1 matches at 9 bases. Per the germline V gene, CDR1 is KGHSH and CDR2 is LQKENI. V shed 3 bases and J 5 bases; nucleotides not matched to a gene: 5. This CDR3 spans 14 amino acids. In nucleotides, the CDR3 is TGTGCCAGCTCACCCCGGACAGGGGAAAACGAGCAGTACTTC. It is translated as CASSPRTGENEQYF.

This clone was detected a few times. The V call is TRBV30, the J call TRBJ2-3; D perhaps matches TRBD2 (5 bases). The germline V gene has CDR1 GTSNPN and CDR2 SVGIG (reference sequence). V lost 4 bases to trimming and J lost 5 bases, with 34 bases between them. This CDR3 spans 20 amino acids. CDR3 DNA sequence: TGTGCCTGGAACGACTACTACCCCGGGATAGAAAGGGCCACGGGAGATACGCAGTATTTT. This translates into CAWNDYYPGIERATGDTQYF.

The rearrangement links TRBV29-1 to TRBJ2-7, with 9 positions matching TRBD2. The V gene end was trimmed by 1 base and the J gene end by 3 bases; junction bases not matched to a gene: 7. CDR1 is SQVTM, CDR2 ANQGSEA, per germline. This CDR3 is built from 15 residues. In DNA form, the CDR3 reads TGCAGCGTTGAAGGGCTAGCGGGAATCAACTACGAGCAGTACTTC. It specifies CSVEGLAGINYEQYF.

The chain uses TRBV28 and TRBJ1-2; no definite D call. Trimming removed 7 bases from V and 5 bases from J, with 14 bases in between. This CDR3 contains 13 residues. Germline V gives CDR1 MDHEN, CDR2 SYDVKM. The CDR3 DNA reads TGTGCCAGCACTCGAGATGTCGCTTATGGCTACACCTTC. This translates into CASTRDVAYGYTF.

The V and J genes are TRBV7-9 and TRBJ1-2; no reliable D call. V lost 4 bases and J lost 4, with 7 bases in between. Germline lookup yields CDR1 SEHNR and CDR2 FQNEAQ (reference sequence). The CDR3 covers 12 residues. The CDR3 loop reads CASSYSSYGYTF. The CDR3 DNA reads TGTGCCAGCAGCTACAGTAGCTATGGCTACACCTTC.

The gene calls are TRBV5-6 and TRBJ2-1, with D possibly being TRBD1 (6 bases). This CDR3 has 16 amino acids. The germline gives CDR1 SGHDT, CDR2 YYEEEE. Between the trimmed V and J ends, which lost 1 base and 0 bases, there was a span of 11 bases. CDR3 DNA: TGTGCCAGCAGCTTGTCAGGGGACCCCTCCTACAATGAGCAGTTCTTC. It codes for CASSLSGDPSYNEQFF.

This chain joins TRBV7-3 and TRBJ2-7, with a weak D call TRBD1 (5 bases). Germline-derived CDR1 and CDR2 are SGHTA and FQGTGA. Deletions cut 7 bases from V and 4 bases from J, with 14 bases between. This CDR3 has 13 residues. CDR3 residues: CASTLVREYEQYF. CDR3 sequence (DNA): TGTGCCAGCACCCTAGTCAGGGAATACGAGCAGTACTTC.

V and J are TRBV28 and TRBJ2-7; 8 bases line up with TRBD1. Germline loops: CDR1 MDHEN, CDR2 SYDVKM. This CDR3 comprises 14 residues. The trim removed 6 bases at V and 2 bases at J, leaving 6 bases unmatched. The CDR3 DNA reads TGTGCCAGCAGCTCCGGGACAGGAACCTACGAGCAGTACTTC. It specifies CASSSGTGTYEQYF.

The V call is TRBV7-3, the J call TRBJ2-3, with 14 positions matching TRBD2. Germline trimming cut 5 bases from V and 2 bases from J; bases unmatched to any gene: 12. Germline values: CDR1 SGHTA, CDR2 FQGTGA. This CDR3 comprises 19 residues. The CDR3 protein is CASSLGTSGSRTLTDTQYF. CDR3 nucleotide sequence: TGTGCCAGCAGCCTTGGGACTAGCGGGAGTAGGACACTCACAGATACGCAGTATTTT.

V usage is TRBV4-1 and J usage is TRBJ2-7; D not resolved. V lost 0 bases and J lost 1, with 10 bases in between. Germline loops: CDR1 MGHRA, CDR2 YSYEKL. The CDR3 is 15 residues long. The CDR3 DNA is TGCGCCAGCAGCCAAGAGCCGGAGCTTTCCTACGAGCAGTACTTC. Protein product: CASSQEPELSYEQYF.

This chain uses TRBV5-6 with TRBJ1-4, with 8 bases matching TRBD1. Germline V gives CDR1 SGHDT, CDR2 YYEEEE. V gave up 7 bases and J gave up 7 bases; unmatched junction bases: 12. The CDR3 is 15 residues long. The CDR3 DNA reads as TGTGCCAGCGGTCACTCAGGGGGCTTCAGTGAAAAACTGTTTTTT. It translates to CASGHSGGFSEKLFF.

The genes are TRBV6-5 and TRBJ2-7; 8 nucleotides line up with TRBD1. The CDR3 is 15 residues long. In germline, CDR1 is MNHEY, CDR2 SVGAGI. The V and J ends lost 6 bases and 3 bases, in that order; junction bases with no gene match: 10. DNA of the CDR3: TGTGCCAGCAGCCCACAGGGGGTGGTCAGCTACGAGCAGTACTTC. This sequence encodes CASSPQGVVSYEQYF.

This clone was seen only a few times. The chain employs TRBV25-1 and TRBJ1-2; 12 positions agree with TRBD1. The CDR3 has 15 amino acids. The trim removed 3 bases at V and 9 bases at J, leaving 8 bases unmatched. From germline, CDR1 is MGHDK and CDR2 SYGVNS. The CDR3 protein is CASSDPGQGAVSYTF. The DNA of the CDR3 is TGTGCCAGCAGTGATCCGGGACAGGGGGCAGTGAGCTACACCTTC.

This clone appeared a few times. The V gene is TRBV6-4, the J gene TRBJ2-3; 8 positions match TRBD2. The germline V gene encodes CDR1 MRHNA and CDR2 SNTAGT. This CDR3 is built from 14 residues. V lost 4 bases, J lost 5 bases, and 5 bases stayed unmatched. CDR3 amino acids: CASSAYAGGDTQYF. The CDR3 nucleotides read TGTGCCAGCAGTGCATATGCGGGAGGAGATACGCAGTATTTT.

V gene TRBV18 combines with J gene TRBJ2-3, with a possible D match to TRBD2 (7 bases). With 1 base removed from V and 0 bases from J, the gap between germline ends came to 11 bases. This CDR3 is 16 amino acids long. Looked up from germline, CDR1 is KGHSH and CDR2 is LQKENI. The CDR3 protein is CASSPLEGGSTDTQYF. In DNA form, the CDR3 reads TGTGCCAGCTCACCACTGGAGGGGGGGAGCACAGATACGCAGTATTTT.

V is TRBV2 and J is TRBJ1-1; maybe TRBD1 (5 bases). V was trimmed by 8 bases and J by 1 base, leaving 11 bases between them. This CDR3 is 13 amino acids long. Germline V gives CDR1 SNHLY, CDR2 FYNNEI. The DNA for the CDR3 is TGTGCCAGCCGCGCGACAGAGAACACTGAAGCTTTCTTT. Translated, it gives CASRATENTEAFF.

The genes are TRBV27 and TRBJ1-1; D gene unclear. The CDR3 totals 12 residues. Deletions cut 8 bases from V and 1 base from J, with 8 bases between. In germline, CDR1 is MNHEY, CDR2 SMNVEV (reference sequence). CDR3: CASRRGNTEAFF. In DNA, the CDR3 is TGTGCCAGCCGGCGGGGGAACACTGAAGCTTTCTTT.

CDR3: CASSSRLAGGTDTQYF. The CDR3 nucleotides read TGCGCCAGCAGCTCCCGACTAGCGGGGGGCACAGATACGCAGTATTTT. The chain is built from TRBV4-1 and TRBJ2-3; 12 positions match TRBD2. Germline lookup yields CDR1 MGHRA and CDR2 YSYEKL. Unmatched junction bases numbered 4, after V lost 5 bases and J lost 1 base. The CDR3 spans 16 residues.

This clone appeared a single time. The chain joins TRBV6-1 to TRBJ2-5; 8 nucleotides align to TRBD1. Trimming removed 10 bases from V and 1 base from J; junction bases left unmatched: 5. CDR1 MNHNS and CDR2 SASEGT come from the germline V gene. CDR3 length equals 13 residues. This chain's CDR3 is CATGQGIQETQYF. As DNA, the CDR3 is TGTGCCACCGGACAGGGAATCCAAGAGACCCAGTACTTC.